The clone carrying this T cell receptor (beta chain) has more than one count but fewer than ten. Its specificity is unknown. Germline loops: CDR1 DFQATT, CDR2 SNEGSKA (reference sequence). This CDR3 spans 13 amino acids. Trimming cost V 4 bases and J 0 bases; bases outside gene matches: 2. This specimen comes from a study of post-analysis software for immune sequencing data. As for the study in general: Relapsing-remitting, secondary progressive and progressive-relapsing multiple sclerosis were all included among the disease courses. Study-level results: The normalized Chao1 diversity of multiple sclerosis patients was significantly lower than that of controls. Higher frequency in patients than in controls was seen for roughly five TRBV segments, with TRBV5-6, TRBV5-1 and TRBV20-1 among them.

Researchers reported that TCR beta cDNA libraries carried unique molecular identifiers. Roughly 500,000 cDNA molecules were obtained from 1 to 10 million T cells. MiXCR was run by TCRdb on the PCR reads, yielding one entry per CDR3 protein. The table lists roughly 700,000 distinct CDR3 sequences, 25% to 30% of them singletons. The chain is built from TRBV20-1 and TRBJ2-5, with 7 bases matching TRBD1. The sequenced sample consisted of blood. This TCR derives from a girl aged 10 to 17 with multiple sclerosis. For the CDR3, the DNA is TGCAGTGCTAACGGACAGGACCAAGAGACCCAGTACTTC. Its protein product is CSANGQDQETQYF.